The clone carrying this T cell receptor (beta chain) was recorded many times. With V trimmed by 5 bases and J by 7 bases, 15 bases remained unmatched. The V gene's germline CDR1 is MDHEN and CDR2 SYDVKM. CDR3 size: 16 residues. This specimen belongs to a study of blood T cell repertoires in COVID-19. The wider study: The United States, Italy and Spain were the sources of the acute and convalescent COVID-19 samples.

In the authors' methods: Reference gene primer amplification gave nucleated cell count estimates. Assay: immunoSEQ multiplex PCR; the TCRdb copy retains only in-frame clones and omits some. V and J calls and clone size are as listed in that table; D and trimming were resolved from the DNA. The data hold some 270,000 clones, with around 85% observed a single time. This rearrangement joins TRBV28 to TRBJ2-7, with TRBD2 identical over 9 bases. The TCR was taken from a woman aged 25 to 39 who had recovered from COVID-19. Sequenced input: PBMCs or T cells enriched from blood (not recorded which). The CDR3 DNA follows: TGTGCCAGCAGTACCCCGCGCGCGGGAGGGCCTCGAGAGCAGTACTTC. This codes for CASSTPRAGGPREQYF.